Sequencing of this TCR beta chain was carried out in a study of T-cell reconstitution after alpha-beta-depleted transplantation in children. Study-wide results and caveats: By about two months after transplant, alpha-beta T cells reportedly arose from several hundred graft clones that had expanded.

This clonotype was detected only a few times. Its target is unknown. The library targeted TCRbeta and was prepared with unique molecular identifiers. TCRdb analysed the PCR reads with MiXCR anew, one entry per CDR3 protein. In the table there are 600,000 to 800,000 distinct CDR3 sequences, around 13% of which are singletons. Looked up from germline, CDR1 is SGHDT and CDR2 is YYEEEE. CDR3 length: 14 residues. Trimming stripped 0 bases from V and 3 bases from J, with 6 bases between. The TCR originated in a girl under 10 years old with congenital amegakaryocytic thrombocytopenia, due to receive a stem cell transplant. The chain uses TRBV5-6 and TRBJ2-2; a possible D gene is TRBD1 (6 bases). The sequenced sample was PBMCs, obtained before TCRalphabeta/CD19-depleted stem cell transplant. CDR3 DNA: TGTGCCAGCAGCTTGGACAGGGACACCGGGGAGCTGTTTTTT. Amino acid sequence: CASSLDRDTGELFF.